The entry below gives a single TCR beta chain sequence along with its context. Its target is unknown. In the PCR, 60 Vbeta and 13 Jbeta primers were used. Measured with immunoSEQ multiplex PCR; TCRdb has only the in-frame clones, and not every one. This sample has roughly 150,000 clones, with around 82% found just once. The data were obtained in a study of cytomegalovirus exposure and HLA in healthy donors. Study conclusions and caveats: In a later analysis, at a false discovery rate of 0.05, under 20,000 TCR beta sequences were associated with HLA alleles. The investigators catalogued 150 to 200 TCR beta chains as cytomegalovirus-associated. According to an earlier analysis, most TCR beta V segments yielded productive rearrangements about 90% or about 30% of the time. Differences between HLA loci emerged in a later analysis of TCR association rates, with DRB1 most and HLA-C fewest.

Germline V gene sequence: CDR1 SGHTA, CDR2 FQGNSA. V gave up 0 bases and J gave up 5 bases, with 17 bases separating them. CDR3 length: 16 amino acids. V and J are TRBV7-2 and TRBJ2-7, with a tentative D call TRBD1 (5 bases). The specimen sequenced was PBMCs. The receptor's source is a woman in her forties or fifties in good health and CMV-seropositive. CDR3 sequence: CASSLAPGIGVNEQYF. The CDR3 DNA follows: TGTGCCAGCAGCTTAGCGCCTGGTATAGGGGTCAACGAGCAGTACTTC.